The subject of this entry is one T cell receptor beta chain. The antigen is not known. V dropped 1 base and J dropped 4; count of bases not matched to a gene: 4. The CDR3 has 15 amino acids. The germline gives CDR1 SGHNT, CDR2 YYREEE (reference sequence). The entry originates in a study of T cells after yellow fever vaccination. Points from the study as a whole: The CD4 and CD8 compartments had a small share of their clonotypes in common.

TCR cDNA was made by 5'RACE template switching, adding a universal primer site and UMIs. TCRdb ran MiXCR on the 5' RACE reads and lists one entry per CDR3 protein. The sample lists under 700,000 distinct CDR3 sequences, around a sixth occurring once. The sample in question was PBMCs, obtained less than 6 days after the first yellow fever vaccination. The chain has TRBV5-4 and TRBJ2-5; 10 nucleotides align to TRBD1. The sequence was collected from a man aged 18 to 29 who received the YFV17D yellow fever vaccine. DNA for the CDR3: TGTGCCAGCAGCTTGAGGACAGGGGGATCAGAGACCCAGTACTTC. Residues: CASSLRTGGSETQYF. Supplemented by reference TRBV5-4 and TRBJ2-5, the full variable domain reads ETGVTQSPTHLIKTRGQQVTLRCSSQSGHNTVSWYQQALGQGPQFIFQYYREEENGRGNFPPRFSGLQFPNYSSELNVNALELDDSALYLCASSLRTGGSETQYFGPGTRLLVL.